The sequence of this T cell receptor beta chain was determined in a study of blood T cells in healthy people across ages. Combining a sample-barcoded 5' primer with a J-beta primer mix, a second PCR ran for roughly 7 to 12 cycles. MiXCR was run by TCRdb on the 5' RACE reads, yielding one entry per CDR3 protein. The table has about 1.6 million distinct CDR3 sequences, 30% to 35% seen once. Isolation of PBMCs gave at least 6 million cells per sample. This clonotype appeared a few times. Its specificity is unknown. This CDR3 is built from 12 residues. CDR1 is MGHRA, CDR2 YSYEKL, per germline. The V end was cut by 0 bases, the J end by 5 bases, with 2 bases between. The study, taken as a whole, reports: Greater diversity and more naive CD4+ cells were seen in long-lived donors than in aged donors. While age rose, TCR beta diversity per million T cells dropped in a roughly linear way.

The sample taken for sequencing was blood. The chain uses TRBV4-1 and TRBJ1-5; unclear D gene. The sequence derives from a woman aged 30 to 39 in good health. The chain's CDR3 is CASSQDDQPQHF. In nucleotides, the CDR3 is TGCGCCAGCAGCCAAGATGATCAGCCCCAGCATTTT.